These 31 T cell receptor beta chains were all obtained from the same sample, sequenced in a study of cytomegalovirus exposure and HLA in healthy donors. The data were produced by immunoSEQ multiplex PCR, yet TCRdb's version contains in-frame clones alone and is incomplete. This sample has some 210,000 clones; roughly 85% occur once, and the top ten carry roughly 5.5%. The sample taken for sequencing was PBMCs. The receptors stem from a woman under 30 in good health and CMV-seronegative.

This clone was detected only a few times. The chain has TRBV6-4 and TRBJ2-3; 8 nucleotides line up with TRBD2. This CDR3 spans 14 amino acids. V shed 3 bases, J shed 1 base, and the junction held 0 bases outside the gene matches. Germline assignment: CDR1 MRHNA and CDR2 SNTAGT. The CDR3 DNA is TGTGCCAGCAGTGAGCGGGGGGGCACAGATACGCAGTATTTT. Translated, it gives CASSERGGTDTQYF.

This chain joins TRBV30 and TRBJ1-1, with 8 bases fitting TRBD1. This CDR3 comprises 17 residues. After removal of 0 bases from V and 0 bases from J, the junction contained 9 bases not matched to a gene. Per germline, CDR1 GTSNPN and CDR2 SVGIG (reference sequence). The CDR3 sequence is CAWSVRQGSRMNTEAFF. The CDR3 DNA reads TGTGCCTGGAGTGTGCGACAGGGGTCACGAATGAACACTGAAGCTTTCTTT.

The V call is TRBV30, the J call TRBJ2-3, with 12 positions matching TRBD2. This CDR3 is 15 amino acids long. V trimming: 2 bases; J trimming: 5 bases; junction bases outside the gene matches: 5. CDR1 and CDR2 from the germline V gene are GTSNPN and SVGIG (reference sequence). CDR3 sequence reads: CAWSPSGGAGDTQYF. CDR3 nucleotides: TGTGCCTGGAGTCCTAGCGGGGGGGCTGGAGATACGCAGTATTTT.

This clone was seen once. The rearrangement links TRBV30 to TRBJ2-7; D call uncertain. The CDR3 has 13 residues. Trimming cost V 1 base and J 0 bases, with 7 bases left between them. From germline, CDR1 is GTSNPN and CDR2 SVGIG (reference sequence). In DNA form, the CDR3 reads TGTGCCTGGAGTGGGACCGGCTCCTACGAGCAGTACTTC. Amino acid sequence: CAWSGTGSYEQYF.

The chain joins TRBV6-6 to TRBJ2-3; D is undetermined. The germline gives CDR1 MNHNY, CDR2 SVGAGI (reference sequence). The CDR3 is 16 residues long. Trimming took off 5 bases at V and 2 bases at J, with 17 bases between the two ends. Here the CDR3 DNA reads TGTGCCAGCAGTCACGACCTTGGGCGTTTCACAGATACGCAGTATTTT. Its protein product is CASSHDLGRFTDTQYF.

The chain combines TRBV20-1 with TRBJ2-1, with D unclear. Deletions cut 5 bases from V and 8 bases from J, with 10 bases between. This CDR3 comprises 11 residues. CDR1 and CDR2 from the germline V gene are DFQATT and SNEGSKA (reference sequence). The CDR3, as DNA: TGCAGTGCTTCCTCCAACTATGAGCAGTTCTTC. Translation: CSASSNYEQFF.

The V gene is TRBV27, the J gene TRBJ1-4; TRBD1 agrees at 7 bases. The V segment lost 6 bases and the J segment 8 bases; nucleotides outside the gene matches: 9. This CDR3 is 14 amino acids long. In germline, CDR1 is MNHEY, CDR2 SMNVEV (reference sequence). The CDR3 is CASRPDRAWEKLFF. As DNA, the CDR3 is TGTGCCAGCAGACCAGACAGGGCTTGGGAAAAACTGTTTTTT.

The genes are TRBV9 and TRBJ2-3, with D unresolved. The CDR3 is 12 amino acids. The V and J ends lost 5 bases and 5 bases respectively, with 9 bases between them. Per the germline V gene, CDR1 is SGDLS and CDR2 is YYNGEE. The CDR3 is CASSDFLDTQYF. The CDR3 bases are TGTGCCAGCAGTGACTTCCTAGATACGCAGTATTTT.

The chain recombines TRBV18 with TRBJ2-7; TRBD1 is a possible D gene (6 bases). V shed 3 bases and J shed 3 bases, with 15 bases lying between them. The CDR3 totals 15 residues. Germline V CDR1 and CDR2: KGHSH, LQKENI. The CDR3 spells CASSPTGITVYEQYF. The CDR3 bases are TGTGCCAGCTCACCCACAGGGATCACCGTCTACGAGCAGTACTTC. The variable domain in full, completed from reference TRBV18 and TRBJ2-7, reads NAGVMQNPRHLVRRRGQEARLRCSPMKGHSHVYWYRQLPEEGLKFMVYLQKENIIDESGMPKERFSAEFPKEGPSILRIQQVVRGDSAAYFCASSPTGITVYEQYFGPGTRLTVT.

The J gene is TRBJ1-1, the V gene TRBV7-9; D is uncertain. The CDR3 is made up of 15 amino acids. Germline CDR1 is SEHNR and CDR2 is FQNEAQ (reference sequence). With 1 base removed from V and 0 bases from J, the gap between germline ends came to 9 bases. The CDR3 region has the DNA TGTGCCAGCAGCTTAGAGGTCGTTATGAACACTGAAGCTTTCTTT. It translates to CASSLEVVMNTEAFF.

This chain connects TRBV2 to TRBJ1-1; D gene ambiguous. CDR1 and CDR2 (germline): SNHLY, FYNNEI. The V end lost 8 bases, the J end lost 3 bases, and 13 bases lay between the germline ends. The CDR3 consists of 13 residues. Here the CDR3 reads CASAEDGDTEAFF. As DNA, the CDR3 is TGTGCCAGCGCAGAGGACGGAGACACTGAAGCTTTCTTT.

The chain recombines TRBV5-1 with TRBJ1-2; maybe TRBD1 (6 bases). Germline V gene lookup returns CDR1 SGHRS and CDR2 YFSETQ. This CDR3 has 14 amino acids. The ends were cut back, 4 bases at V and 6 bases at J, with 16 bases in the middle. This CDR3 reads CASSPSGGQNGYTF. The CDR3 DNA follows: TGCGCCAGCAGCCCCTCGGGGGGGCAAAATGGCTACACCTTC.

The chain's CDR3 is CASKFSGYSNQPQHF. CDR3 nucleotide sequence: TGTGCCAGTAAATTTTCGGGTTATAGCAATCAGCCCCAGCATTTT. This chain joins TRBV19 and TRBJ1-5; no clear D. Germline assignment: CDR1 LNHDA and CDR2 SQIVND (reference sequence). Deletions cut 7 bases from V and 0 bases from J, with 13 bases between. The CDR3 totals 15 residues.

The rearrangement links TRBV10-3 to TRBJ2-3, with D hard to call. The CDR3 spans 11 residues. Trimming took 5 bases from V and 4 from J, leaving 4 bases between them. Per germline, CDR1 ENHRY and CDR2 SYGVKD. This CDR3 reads CAISPADTQYF. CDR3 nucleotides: TGTGCCATCAGTCCGGCAGATACGCAGTATTTT.

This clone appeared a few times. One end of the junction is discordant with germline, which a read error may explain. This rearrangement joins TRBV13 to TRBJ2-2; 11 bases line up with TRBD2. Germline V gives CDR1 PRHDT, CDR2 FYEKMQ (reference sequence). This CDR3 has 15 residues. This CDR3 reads CASSLGPLTSGVPLF. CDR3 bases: TGTGCCAGCAGCTTAGGTCCCTTGACTAGCGGGGTCCCACTGTTT.

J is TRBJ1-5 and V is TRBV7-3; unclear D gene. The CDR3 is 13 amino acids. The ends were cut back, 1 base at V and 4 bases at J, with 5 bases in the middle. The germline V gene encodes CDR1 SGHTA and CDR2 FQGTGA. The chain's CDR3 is CASSLNANQPQHF. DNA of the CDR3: TGTGCCAGCAGCTTAAACGCAAATCAGCCCCAGCATTTT.

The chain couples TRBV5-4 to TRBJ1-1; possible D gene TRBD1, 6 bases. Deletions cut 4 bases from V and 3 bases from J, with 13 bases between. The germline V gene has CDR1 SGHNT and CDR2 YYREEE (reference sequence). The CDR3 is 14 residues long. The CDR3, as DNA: TGTGCCAGCAGCCCCACCCCAGGGGACACTGAAGCTTTCTTT. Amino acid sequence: CASSPTPGDTEAFF.

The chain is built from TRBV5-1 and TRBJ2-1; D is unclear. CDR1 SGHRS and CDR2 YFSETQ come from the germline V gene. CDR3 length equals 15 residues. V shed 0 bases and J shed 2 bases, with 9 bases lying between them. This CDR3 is CASSLALLPYNEQFF. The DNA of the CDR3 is TGCGCCAGCAGCTTGGCCCTTCTACCCTACAATGAGCAGTTCTTC.

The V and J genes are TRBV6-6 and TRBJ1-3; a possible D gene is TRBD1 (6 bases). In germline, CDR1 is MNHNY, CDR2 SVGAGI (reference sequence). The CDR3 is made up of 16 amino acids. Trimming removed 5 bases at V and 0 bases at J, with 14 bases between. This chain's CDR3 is CASSNPDSLSGNTIYF. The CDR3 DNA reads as TGTGCCAGCAGTAACCCGGACAGTCTCTCTGGAAACACCATATATTTT.

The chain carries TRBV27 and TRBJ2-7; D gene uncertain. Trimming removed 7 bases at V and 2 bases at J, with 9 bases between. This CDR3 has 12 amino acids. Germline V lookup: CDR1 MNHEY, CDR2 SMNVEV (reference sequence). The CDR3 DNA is TGTGCCAGCATTAGCTCTGCCTACGAGCAGTACTTC. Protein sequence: CASISSAYEQYF.

The CDR3 reads CASSEGMRQRAHNEQFF. CDR3 DNA: TGTGCCAGCAGTGAAGGAATGAGACAGAGGGCTCACAATGAGCAGTTCTTC. V gene TRBV6-1 combines with J gene TRBJ2-1; TRBD1 or TRBD2 may be the D gene (5 bases each). There are 17 residues in the CDR3. CDR1 and CDR2 from the germline V gene are MNHNS and SASEGT. Trimming cost V 1 base and J 5 bases, with 18 bases left between them.

In nucleotides, the CDR3 is TGCGCCAGCAGCCGAGGGACTAGCGGGGGTACCGTTCAAGAGACCCAGTACTTC. It is translated as CASSRGTSGGTVQETQYF. This chain connects TRBV5-1 to TRBJ2-5, with TRBD2 matching over 14 bases. Germline V gene lookup returns CDR1 SGHRS and CDR2 YFSETQ. The CDR3 is 18 amino acids. The ends lost 4 bases at V and 2 bases at J; junction bases unmatched: 10.

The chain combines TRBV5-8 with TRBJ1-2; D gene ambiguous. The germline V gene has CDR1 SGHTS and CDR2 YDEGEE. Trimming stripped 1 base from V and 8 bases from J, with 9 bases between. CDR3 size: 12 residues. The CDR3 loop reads CASSLTGKGYTF. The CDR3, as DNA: TGTGCCAGCAGCTTGACCGGGAAAGGCTACACCTTC.

In nucleotides, the CDR3 is TGCAGCGTTTCCGGGACAGGCTATGGCTACACCTTC. Its translation is CSVSGTGYGYTF. The chain carries TRBV29-1 and TRBJ1-2, with 8 bases fitting TRBD1. Germline V gene sequence: CDR1 SQVTM, CDR2 ANQGSEA. The junction had 3 bases not matched to a gene; V was cut back by 5 bases and J by 4 bases. The CDR3 contains 12 residues.

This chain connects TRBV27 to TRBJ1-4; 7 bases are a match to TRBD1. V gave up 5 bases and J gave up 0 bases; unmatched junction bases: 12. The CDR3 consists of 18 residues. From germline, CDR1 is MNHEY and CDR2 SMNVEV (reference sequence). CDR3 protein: CASSPRQGYLATNEKLFF. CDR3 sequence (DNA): TGTGCCAGCAGTCCAAGACAGGGTTACCTTGCAACTAATGAAAAACTGTTTTTT.

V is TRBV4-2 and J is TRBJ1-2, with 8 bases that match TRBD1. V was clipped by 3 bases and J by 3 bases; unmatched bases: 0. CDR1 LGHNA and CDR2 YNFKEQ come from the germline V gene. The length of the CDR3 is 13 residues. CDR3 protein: CASSQGQDYGYTF. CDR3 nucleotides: TGTGCCAGCAGCCAGGGACAGGACTATGGCTACACCTTC.

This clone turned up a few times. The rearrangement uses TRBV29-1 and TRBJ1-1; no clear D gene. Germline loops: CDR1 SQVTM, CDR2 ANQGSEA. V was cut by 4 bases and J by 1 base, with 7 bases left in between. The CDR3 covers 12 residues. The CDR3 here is CSVVTGNTEAFF. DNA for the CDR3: TGCAGCGTTGTTACGGGGAACACTGAAGCTTTCTTT.

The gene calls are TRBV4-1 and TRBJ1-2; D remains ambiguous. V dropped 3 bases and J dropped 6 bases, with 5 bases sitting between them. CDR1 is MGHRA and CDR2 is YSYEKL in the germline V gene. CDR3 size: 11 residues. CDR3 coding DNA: TGCGCCAGCAGCCAGGGAAATGGCTACACCTTC. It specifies CASSQGNGYTF.

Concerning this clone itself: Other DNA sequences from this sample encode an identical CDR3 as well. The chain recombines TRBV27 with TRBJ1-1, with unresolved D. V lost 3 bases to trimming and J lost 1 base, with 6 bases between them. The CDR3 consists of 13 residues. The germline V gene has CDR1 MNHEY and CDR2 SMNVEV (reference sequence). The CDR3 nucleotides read TGTGCCAGCAGTTTGGCGGCGAACACTGAAGCTTTCTTT. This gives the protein CASSLAANTEAFF.

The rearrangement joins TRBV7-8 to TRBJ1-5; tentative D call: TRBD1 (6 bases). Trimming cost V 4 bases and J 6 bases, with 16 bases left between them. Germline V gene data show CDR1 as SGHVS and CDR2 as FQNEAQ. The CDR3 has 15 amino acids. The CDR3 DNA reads TGTGCCAGCAGCTCACAGGGAATTCAGGTTCAGCCCCAGCATTTT. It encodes CASSSQGIQVQPQHF.

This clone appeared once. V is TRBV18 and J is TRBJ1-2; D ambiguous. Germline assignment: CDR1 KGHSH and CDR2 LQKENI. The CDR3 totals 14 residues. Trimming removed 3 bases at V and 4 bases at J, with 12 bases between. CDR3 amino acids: CASSPDHGGYGYTF. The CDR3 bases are TGTGCCAGCTCACCGGACCACGGAGGCTATGGCTACACCTTC.